Sequencing of this T cell receptor beta chain was carried out in a study of T cell repertoires in cytomegalovirus infection. Whole-study results and caveats: Dominating the ex vivo response were HLA-C-restricted CMV-specific TCR beta clonotypes.

Concerning this clonotype itself: Its antigen is undetermined.

TCRdb re-called the reads through MiXCR, storing one row per CDR3 protein. The sample holds approximately 770,000 distinct CDR3 sequences, 25% to 35% seen once. Germline lookup yields CDR1 DFQATT and CDR2 SNEGSKA (reference sequence). This CDR3 has 14 residues. V trimming: 0 bases; J trimming: 6 bases; junction bases outside the gene matches: 6. This clonotype originated in a human donor in good health (CMV status not recorded). Some clones in this sample may be carry-over from other donors' samples. Sequences were derived from cultured CD8+ T cells from PBMCs, sampled from culture after CMV antigen stimulation. This chain connects TRBV20-1 to TRBJ2-3; 7 bases agree with TRBD2. The CDR3 bases are TGCAGTGCTAGAGATCGTTTCGGGGGGGATACGCAGTATTTT. As protein: CSARDRFGGDTQYF.